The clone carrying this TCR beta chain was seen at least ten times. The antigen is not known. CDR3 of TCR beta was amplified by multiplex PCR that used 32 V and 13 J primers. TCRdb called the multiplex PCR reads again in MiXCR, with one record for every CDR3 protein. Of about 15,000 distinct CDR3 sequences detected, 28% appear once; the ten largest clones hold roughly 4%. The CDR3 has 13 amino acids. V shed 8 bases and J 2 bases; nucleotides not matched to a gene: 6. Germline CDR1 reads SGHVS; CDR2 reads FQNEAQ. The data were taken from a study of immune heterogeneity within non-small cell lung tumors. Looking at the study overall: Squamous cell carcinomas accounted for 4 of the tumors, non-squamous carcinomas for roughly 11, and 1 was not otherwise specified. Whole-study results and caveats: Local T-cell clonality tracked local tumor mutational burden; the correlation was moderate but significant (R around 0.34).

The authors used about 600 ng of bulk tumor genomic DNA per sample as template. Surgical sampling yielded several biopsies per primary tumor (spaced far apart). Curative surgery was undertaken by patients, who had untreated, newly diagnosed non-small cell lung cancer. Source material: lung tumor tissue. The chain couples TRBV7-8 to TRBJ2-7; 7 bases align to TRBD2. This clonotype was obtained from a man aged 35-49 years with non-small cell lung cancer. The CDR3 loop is CASGTTETYEQYF. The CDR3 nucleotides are TGTGCCAGCGGGACTACCGAAACCTACGAGCAGTACTTC. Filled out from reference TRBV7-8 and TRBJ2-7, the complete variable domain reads GAGVSQSPRYKVAKRGQDVALRCDPISGHVSLFWYQQALGQGPEFLTYFQNEAQLDKSGLPSDRFFAERPEGSVSTLKIQRTQQEDSAVYLCASGTTETYEQYFGPGTRLTVT.